The source of this T cell receptor beta chain is a study of early T cells in non-severe SARS-CoV-2 infection. For the study at large: Alpha and beta chains were unpaired, from unsorted whole-blood bulk RNA. General study results and limits: Missing private and CD4 specificities, VDJdb matching favored anti-spike CD8 responses.

A remark on this clonotype: The target antigen is unknown.

Researchers tagged individual cDNA molecules with unique molecular identifiers. TCRdb passed the 5' RACE reads through MiXCR, listing each CDR3 protein once. The repertoire holds about 72,000 distinct CDR3 sequences, 10% seen once, with more than 7.5% in the top ten. This specimen was whole blood, taken at baseline. This clonotype was sampled from an adult who was a healthcare worker with PCR-confirmed SARS-CoV-2 infection or an uninfected control (not recorded which).

The CDR3 DNA follows: TGTGCCAGCAGCAGGAGGCGGGGACTAGATTCCTACAATGAGCAGTTCTTC. Amino acid sequence: CASSRRRGLDSYNEQFF. The rearrangement links TRBV7-6 to TRBJ2-1, with 8 nucleotides matching TRBD2. Germline assignment: CDR1 SGHVS and CDR2 FNYEAQ. CDR3 size: 17 residues. The trim removed 5 bases at V and 1 base at J, leaving 10 bases unmatched.